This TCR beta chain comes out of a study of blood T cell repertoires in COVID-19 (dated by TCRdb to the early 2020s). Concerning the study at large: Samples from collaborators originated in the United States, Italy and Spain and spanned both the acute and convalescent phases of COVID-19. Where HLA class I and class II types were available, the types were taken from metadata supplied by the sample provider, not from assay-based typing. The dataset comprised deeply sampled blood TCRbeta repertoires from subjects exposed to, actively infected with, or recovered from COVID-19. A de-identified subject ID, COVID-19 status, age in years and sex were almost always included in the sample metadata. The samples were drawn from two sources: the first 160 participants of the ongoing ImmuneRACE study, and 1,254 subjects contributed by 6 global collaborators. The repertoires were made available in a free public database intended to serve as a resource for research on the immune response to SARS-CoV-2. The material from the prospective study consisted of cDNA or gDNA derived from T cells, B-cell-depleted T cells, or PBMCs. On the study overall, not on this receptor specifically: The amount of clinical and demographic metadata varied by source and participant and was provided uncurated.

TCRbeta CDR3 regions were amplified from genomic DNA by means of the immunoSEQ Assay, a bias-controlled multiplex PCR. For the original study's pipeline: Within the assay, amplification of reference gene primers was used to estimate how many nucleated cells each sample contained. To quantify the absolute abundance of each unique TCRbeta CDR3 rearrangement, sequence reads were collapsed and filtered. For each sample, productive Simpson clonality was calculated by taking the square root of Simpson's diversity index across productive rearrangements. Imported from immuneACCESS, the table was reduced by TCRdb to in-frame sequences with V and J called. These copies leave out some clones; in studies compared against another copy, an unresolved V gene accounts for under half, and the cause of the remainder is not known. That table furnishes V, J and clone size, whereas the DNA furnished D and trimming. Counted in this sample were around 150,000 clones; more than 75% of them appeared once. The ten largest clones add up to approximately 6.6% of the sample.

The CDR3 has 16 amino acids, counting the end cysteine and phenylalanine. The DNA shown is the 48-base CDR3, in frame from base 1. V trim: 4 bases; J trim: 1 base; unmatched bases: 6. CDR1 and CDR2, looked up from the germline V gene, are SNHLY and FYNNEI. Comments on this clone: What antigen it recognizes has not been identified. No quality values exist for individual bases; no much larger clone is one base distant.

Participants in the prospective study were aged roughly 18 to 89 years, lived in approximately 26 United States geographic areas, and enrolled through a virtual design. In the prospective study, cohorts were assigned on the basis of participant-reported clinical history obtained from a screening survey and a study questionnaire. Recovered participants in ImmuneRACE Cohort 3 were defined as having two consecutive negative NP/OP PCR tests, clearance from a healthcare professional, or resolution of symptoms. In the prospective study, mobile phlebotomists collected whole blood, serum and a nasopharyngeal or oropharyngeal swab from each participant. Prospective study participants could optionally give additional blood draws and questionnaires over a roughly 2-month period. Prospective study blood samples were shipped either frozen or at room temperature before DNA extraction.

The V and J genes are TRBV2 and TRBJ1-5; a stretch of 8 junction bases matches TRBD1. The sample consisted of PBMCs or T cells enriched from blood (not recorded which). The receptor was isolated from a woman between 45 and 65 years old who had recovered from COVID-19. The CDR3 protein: CASSGPQGASNQPQHF. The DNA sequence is TGTGCCAGCAGTGGACCCCAGGGGGCAAGCAATCAGCCCCAGCATTTT.